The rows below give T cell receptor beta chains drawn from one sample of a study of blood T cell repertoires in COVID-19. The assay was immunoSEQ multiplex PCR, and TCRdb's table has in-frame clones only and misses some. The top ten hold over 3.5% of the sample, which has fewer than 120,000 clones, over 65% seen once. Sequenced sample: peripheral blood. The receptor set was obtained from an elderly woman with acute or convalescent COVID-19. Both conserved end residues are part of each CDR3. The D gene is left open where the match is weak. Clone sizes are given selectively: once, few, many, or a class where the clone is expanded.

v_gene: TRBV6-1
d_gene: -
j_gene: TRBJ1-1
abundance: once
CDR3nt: TGTGCCAGCAGTGAAAATGGGGGCGAAGCTTTCTTT
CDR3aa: CASSENGGEAFF

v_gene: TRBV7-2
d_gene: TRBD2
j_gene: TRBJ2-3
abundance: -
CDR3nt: TGTGCCAGCAGCTTAGAACTAGCGGGGTTTGCAGATACGCAGTATTTT
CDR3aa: CASSLELAGFADTQYF

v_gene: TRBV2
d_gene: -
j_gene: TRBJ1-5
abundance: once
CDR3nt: TGTGCCAGCAGTGGAGGACAGATCAATCAGCCCCAGCATTTT
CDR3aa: CASSGGQINQPQHF

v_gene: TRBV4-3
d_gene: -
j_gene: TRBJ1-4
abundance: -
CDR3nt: TGCGCCAGCAGCCAAGATTTGAGTAATGAAAAACTGTTTTTT
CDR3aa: CASSQDLSNEKLFF

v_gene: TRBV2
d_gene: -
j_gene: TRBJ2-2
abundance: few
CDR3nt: TGTGCAGGCGGGGCGTTTCCCGGGGAGCTGTTTTTT
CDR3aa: CAGGAFPGELFF

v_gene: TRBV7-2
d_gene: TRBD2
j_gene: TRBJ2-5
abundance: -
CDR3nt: TGTGCCAGCGGGTTACAGCGGGACGACTGGGAGACCCAGTACTTC
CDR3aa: CASGLQRDDWETQYF

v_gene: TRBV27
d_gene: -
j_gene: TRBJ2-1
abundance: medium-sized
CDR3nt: TGTGCCAGCAGTTTACCATACAATGAGCAGTTCTTC
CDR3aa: CASSLPYNEQFF

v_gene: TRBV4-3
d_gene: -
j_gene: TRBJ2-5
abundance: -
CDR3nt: TGCGCCAGCAGCCAAGAAGCGGCGGGAAGACTCGAGACCCAGTACTTC
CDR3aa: CASSQEAAGRLETQYF

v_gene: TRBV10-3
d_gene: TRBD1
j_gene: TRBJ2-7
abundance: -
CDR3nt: TGTGCCATCAGCCGACAGGGGGGAGTACACGAGCAGTACTTC
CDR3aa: CAISRQGGVHEQYF

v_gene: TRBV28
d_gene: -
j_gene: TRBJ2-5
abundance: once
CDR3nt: TGTGCCAGCAGTTCGGCCATCGGGGAGACCCAGTACTTC
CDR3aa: CASSSAIGETQYF

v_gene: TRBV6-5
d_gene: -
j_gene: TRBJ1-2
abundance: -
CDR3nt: TGTGCCAGCAGTCCCCCGGGGGGCTATGGCTACACCTTC
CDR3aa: CASSPPGGYGYTF

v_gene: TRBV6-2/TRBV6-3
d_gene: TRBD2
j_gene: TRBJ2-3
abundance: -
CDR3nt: TGTGCCAGCAGTTCCCCCACAGCGGGGGGTCCAGATACGCAGTATTTT
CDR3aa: CASSSPTAGGPDTQYF

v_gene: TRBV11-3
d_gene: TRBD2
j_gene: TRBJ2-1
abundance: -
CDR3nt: TGTGCCAGCAGCCTAACTAGCGGGCCAAAATACAATGAGCAGTTCTTC
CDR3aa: CASSLTSGPKYNEQFF

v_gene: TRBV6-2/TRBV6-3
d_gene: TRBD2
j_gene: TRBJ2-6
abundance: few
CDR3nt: TGTGCCAGCAGTTACGTTGCGGGAGGGTCTGGGGCCAACGTCCTGACTTTC
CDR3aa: CASSYVAGGSGANVLTF

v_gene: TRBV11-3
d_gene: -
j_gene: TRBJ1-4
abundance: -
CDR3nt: TGTGCCAGCAGAACCGGGGGGGGGCCAACTAATGAAAAACTGTTTTTT
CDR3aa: CASRTGGGPTNEKLFF

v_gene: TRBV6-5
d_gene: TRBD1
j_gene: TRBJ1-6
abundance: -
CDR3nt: TGTGCCTCCTTCGACAGGGATAATTCACCCCTCCACTTT
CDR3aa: CASFDRDNSPLHF

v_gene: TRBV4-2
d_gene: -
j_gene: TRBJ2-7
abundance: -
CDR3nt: TGTGCCAGCAGCCAAGACCTACTAGCTTTGCGAGCCCCCTACGAGCAGTACTTC
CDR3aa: CASSQDLLALRAPYEQYF

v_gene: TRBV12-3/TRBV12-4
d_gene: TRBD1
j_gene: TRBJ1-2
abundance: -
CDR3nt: TGTGCCAGCAGGCCGGACAGGGCCAGAGGCTACACCTTC
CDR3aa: CASRPDRARGYTF

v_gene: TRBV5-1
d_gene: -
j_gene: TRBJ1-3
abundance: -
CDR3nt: TGCGCCAGCAGCGACCAGGGTAGCTCTGGAAACACCATATATTTT
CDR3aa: CASSDQGSSGNTIYF

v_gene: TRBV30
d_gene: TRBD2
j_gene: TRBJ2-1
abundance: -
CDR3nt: TGTGCCTGGAGAACTAGCGGGAGATACAATGAGCAGTTCTTC
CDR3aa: CAWRTSGRYNEQFF

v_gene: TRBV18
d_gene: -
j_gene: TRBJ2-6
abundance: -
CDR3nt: TGTGCCAGCTCACCACCAGGAGGGGCTGGGGCCAACGTCCTGACTTTC
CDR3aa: CASSPPGGAGANVLTF

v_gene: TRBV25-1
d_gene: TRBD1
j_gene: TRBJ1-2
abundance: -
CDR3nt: TGTGCCAGCCTTACCCGGGACAGCTATGGCTACACCTTC
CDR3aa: CASLTRDSYGYTF

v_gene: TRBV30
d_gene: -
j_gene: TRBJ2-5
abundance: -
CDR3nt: TGTGCCTCGGAGCCGGGAGAGACCCAGTACTTC
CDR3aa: CASEPGETQYF

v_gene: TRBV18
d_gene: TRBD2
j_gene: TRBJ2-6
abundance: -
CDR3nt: TGTGCCAGCTCACGGACTAGCGGGACGGTTCTCTCTGGGGCCAACGTCCTGACTTTC
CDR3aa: CASSRTSGTVLSGANVLTF

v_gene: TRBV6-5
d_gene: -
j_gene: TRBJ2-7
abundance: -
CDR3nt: TGTGCCAGCATCCTCTCCTACGAGCAGTACTTC
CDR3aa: CASILSYEQYF

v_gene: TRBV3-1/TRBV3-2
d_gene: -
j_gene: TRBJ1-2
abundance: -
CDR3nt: TGTGCCAGCAGGAAAGAGGGGTCATCGGGGGGCATCTATGGCTACACCTTC
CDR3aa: CASRKEGSSGGIYGYTF

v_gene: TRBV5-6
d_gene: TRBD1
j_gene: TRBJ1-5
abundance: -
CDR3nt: TGTGCCAGCAGCTCAGCATGGGACAGGGGCGAGGGCGGCAATCAGCCCCAGCATTTT
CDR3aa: CASSSAWDRGEGGNQPQHF

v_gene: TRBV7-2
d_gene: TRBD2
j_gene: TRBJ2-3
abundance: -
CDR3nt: TGTGCCAGCAGCGGCCCGGGACTACTCACAGATACGCAGTATTTT
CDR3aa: CASSGPGLLTDTQYF

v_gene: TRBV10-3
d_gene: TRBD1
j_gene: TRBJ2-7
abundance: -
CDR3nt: TGTGCCATCAAACCGGGACAGGTCTACGAGCAGTACTTC
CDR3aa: CAIKPGQVYEQYF

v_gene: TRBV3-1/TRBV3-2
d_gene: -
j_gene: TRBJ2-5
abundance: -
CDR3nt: TGTGCCAGCACCTCCTTTTTGGAGACCCAGTACTTC
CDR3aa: CASTSFLETQYF